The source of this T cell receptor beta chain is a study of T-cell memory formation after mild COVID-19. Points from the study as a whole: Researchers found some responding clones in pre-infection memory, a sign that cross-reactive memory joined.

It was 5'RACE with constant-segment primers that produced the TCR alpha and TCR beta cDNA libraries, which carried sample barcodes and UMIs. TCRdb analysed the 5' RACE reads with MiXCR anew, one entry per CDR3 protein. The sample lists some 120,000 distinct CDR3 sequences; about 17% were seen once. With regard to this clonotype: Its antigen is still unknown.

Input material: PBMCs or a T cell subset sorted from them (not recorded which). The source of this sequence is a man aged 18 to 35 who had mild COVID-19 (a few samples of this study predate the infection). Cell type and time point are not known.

The CDR3 nucleotides are TGCGCCAGCACCCAGGCGGGGGTAAACACTGAAGCTTTCTTT. Protein sequence: CASTQAGVNTEAFF. The rearrangement uses TRBV5-1 and TRBJ1-1; weak D call: TRBD1 (5 bases). Deletions cut 6 bases from V and 2 bases from J, with 14 bases between. Germline V gene data show CDR1 as SGHRS and CDR2 as YFSETQ. This CDR3 region has 14 residues.